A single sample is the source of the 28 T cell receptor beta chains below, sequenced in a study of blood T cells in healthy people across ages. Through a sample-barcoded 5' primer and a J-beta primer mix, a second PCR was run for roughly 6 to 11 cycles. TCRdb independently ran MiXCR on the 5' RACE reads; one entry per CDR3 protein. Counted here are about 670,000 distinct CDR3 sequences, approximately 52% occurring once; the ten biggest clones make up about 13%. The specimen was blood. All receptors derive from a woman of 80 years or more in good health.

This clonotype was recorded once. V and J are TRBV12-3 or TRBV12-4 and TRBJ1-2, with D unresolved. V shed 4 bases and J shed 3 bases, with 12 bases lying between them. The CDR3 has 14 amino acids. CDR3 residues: CASSSSNSHYGYTF. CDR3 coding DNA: TGTGCCAGCAGTTCCTCCAACAGCCACTATGGCTACACCTTC.

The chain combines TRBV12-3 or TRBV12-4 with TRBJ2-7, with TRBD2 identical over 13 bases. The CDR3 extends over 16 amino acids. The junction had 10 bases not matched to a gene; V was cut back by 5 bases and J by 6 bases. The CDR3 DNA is TGTGCCAGCAGTGCTCGGGGGACTAGCGGGACGAGCGAGCAGTACTTC. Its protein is CASSARGTSGTSEQYF.

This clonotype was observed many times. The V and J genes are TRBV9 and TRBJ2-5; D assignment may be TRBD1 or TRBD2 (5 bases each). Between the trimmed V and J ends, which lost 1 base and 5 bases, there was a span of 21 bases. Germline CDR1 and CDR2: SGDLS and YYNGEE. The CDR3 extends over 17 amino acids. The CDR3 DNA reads TGTGCCAGCAGCGTAAGAGAGGGGCTTGTTATTGTGGAGACCCAGTACTTC. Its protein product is CASSVREGLVIVETQYF.

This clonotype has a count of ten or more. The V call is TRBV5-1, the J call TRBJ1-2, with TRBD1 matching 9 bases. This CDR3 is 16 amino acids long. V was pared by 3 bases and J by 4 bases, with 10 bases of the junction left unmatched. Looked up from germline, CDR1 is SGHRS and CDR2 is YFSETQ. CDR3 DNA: TGCGCCAGCAGCTCGGATGCCGGGACAGGGATCTATGGCTACACCTTC. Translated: CASSSDAGTGIYGYTF.

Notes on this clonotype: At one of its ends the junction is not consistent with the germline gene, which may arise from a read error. The chain's CDR3 is CASSVGRGEVERTDTQYF. The CDR3 DNA sequence: TGTGCCAGCAGCGTAGGGCGGGGAGAGGTGGAACGCACTGATACGCAGTATTTT. The chain couples TRBV9 to TRBJ2-3; TRBD2 might be the D (6 bases). The V gene's germline CDR1 is SGDLS and CDR2 YYNGEE. The CDR3 sequence is 18 residues long.

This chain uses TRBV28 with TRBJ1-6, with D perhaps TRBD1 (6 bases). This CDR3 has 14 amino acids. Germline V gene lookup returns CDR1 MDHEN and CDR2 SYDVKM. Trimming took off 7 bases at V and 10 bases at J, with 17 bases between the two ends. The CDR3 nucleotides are TGTGCCAGCACCAAACCCCAGGGGAACTCACCCCTCCACTTT. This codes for CASTKPQGNSPLHF.

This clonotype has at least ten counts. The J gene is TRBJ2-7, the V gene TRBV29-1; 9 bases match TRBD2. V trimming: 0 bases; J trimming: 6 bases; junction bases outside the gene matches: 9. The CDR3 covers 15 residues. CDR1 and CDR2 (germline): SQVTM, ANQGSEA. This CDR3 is CSVEESRGRACEQYF. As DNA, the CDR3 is TGCAGCGTTGAAGAGTCGCGCGGGAGGGCCTGCGAGCAGTACTTC.

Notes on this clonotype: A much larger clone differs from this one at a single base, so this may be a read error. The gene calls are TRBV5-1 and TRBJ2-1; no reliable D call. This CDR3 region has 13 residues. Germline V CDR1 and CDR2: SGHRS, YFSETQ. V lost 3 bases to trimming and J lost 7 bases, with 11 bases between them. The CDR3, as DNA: TGCGCCAGCAGCTCGATCCCGGAGAATGAGCAGTTCTTC. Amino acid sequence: CASSSIPENEQFF.

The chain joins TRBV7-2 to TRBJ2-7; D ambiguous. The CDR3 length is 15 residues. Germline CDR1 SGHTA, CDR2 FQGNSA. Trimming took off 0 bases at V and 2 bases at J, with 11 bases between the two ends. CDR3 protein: CASSLAVERAYEQYF. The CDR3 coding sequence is TGTGCCAGCAGCTTAGCTGTTGAACGAGCCTACGAGCAGTACTTC.

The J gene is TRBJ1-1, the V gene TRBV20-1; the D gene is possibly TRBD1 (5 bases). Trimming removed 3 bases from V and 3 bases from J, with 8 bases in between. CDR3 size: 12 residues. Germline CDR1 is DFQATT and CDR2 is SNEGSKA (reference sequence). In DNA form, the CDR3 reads TGCAGTGCTAGGGGACCTGACACTGAAGCTTTCTTT. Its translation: CSARGPDTEAFF.

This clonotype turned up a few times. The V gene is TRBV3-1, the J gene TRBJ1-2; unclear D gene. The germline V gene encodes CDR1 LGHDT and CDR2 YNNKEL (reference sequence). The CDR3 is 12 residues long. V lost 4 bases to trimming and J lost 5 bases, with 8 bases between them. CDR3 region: CASSPMGYGYTF. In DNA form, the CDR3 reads TGTGCCAGCAGCCCTATGGGGTATGGCTACACCTTC.

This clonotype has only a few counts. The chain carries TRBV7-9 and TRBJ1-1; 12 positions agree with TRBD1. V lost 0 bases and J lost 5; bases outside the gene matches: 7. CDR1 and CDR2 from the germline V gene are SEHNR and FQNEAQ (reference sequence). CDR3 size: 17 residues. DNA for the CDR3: TGTGCCAGCAGCTTAGCCCCGGGACAGGGGGCGAGTACTGAAGCTTTCTTT. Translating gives CASSLAPGQGASTEAFF.

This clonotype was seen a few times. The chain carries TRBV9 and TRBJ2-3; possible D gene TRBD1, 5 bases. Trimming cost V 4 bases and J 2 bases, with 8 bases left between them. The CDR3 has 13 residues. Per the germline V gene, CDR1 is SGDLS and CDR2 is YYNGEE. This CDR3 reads CASSLQDTDTQYF. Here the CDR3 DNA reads TGTGCCAGCAGCTTACAGGACACAGATACGCAGTATTTT.

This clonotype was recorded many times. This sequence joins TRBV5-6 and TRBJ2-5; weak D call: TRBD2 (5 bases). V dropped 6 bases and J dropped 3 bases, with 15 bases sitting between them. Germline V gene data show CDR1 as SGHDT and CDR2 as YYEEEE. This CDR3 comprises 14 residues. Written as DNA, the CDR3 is TGTGCCAGCACCATATCGCCGGGAAAAGAGACCCAGTACTTC. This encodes CASTISPGKETQYF. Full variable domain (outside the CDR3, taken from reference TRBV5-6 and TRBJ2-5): DAGVTQSPTHLIKTRGQQVTLRCSPKSGHDTVSWYQQALGQGPQFIFQYYEEEERQRGNFPDRFSGHQFPNYSSELNVNALLLGDSALYLCASTISPGKETQYFGPGTRLLVL.

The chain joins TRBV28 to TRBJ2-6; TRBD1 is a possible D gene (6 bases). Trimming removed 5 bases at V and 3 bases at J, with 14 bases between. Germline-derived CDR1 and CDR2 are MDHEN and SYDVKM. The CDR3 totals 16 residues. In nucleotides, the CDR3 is TGTGCCAGCAGTCAGGGGACGCCTTATGGGGCCAACGTCCTGACTTTC. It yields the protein CASSQGTPYGANVLTF.

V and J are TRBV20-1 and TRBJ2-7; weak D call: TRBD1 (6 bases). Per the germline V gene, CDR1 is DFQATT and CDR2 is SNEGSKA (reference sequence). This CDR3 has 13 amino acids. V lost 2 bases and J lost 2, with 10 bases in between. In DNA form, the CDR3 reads TGCAGTGCTAGACGCAGGGGAACCTACGAGCAGTACTTC. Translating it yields CSARRRGTYEQYF.

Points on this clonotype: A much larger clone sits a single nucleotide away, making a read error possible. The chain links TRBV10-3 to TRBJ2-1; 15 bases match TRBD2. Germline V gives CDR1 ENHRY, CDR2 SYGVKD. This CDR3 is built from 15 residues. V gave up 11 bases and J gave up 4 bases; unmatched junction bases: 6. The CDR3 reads CALGGTSGGYNEQFF. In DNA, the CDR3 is TGTGCCCTCGGAGGGACTAGCGGGGGGTACAATGAGCAGTTCTTC.

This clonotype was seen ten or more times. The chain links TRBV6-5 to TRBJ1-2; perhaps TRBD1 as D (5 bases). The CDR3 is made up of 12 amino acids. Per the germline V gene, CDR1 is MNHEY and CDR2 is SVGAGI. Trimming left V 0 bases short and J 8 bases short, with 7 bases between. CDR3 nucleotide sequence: TGTGCCAGCAGTTACTCGGGGACCGGCTACACCTTC. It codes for CASSYSGTGYTF.

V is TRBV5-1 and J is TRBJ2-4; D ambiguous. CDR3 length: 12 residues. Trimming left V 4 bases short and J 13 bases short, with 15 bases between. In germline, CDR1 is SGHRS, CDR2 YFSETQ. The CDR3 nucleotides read TGCGCCAGCAGCAGGGAACTCGGTGAGCAGTACTTC. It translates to CASSRELGEQYF.

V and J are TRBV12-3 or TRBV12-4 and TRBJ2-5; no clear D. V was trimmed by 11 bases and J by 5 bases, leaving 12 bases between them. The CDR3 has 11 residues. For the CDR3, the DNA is TGTGCCGGCCTGTACCGGGAGACCCAGTACTTC. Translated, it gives CAGLYRETQYF.

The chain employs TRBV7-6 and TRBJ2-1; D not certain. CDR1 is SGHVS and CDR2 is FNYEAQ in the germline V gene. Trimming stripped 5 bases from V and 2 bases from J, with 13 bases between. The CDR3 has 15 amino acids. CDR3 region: CASSPGGRTYNEQFF. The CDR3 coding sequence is TGTGCCAGCAGCCCCGGTGGGCGAACCTACAATGAGCAGTTCTTC.

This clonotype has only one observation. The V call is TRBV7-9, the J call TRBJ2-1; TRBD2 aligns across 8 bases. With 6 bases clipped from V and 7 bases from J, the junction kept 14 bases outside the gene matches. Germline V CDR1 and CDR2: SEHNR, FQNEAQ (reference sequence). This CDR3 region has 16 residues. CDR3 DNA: TGTGCCAGCAGTTCCGTAGCGGGGACTACTGGGAATGAGCAGTTCTTC. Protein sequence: CASSSVAGTTGNEQFF.

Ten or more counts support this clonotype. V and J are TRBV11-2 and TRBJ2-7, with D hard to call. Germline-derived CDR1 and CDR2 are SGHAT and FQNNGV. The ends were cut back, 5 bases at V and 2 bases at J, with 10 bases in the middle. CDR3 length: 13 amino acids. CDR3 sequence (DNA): TGTGCCAGCAGCGGCGACGGTGCCTACGAGCAGTACTTC. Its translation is CASSGDGAYEQYF.

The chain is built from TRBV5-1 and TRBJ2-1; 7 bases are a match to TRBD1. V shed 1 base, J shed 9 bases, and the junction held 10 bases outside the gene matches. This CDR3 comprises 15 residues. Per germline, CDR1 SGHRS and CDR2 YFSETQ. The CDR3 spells CASSLSTQGKTEQFF. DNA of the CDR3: TGCGCCAGCAGCTTGTCAACACAGGGGAAAACTGAGCAGTTCTTC.

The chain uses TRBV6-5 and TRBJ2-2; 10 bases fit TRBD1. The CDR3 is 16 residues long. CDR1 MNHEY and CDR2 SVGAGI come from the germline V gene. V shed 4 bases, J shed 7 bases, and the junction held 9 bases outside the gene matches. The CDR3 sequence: CASSFSGTGEDGELFF. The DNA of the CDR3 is TGTGCCAGCAGTTTTTCCGGGACAGGGGAAGACGGGGAGCTGTTTTTT.

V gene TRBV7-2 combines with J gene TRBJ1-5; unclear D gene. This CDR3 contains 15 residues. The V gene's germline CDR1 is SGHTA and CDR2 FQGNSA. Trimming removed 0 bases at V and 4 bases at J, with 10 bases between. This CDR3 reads CASSLALTENQPQHF. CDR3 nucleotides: TGTGCCAGCAGCTTAGCTTTAACAGAGAATCAGCCCCAGCATTTT.

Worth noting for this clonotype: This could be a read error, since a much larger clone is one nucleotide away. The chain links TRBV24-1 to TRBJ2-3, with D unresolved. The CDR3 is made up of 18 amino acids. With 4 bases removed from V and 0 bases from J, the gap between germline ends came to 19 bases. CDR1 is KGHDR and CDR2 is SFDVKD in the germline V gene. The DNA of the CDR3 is TGTGCCACCAGTGAGAGTCCGCTACGTCCTACTAGCACAGATACGCAGTATTTT. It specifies CATSESPLRPTSTDTQYF.

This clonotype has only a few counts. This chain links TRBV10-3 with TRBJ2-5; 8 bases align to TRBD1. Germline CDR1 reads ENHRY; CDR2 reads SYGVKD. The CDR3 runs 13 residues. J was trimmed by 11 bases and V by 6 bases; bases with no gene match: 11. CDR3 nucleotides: TGTGCCATCAGCCGGGACAGGTCGTTTGAGCAGTACTTC. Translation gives CAISRDRSFEQYF.